This entry concerns a single TCR beta chain. Its antigen remains unknown. These data come from a study of CD8+CD57+ T cells in acquired aplastic anemia. Study findings and constraints: Comparison of patients with controls identified about 30 shared CD8+ CDR3 sequences.

The template for TCR beta VDJ and CDR3 sequence profiling was genomic DNA. Via MiXCR, TCRdb re-called the reads, giving one row per CDR3 protein. The sample gives about 35,000 distinct CDR3 sequences, 65% to 80% of which show up once; about 20% is in the top ten. V was clipped by 6 bases and J by 5 bases, with 8 bases between them. Per the germline V gene, CDR1 is SNHLY and CDR2 is FYNNEI. This CDR3 is built from 13 residues. The sequence came from a human donor in good health, serving as a control. The J gene is TRBJ1-6, the V gene TRBV2, with D hard to call. The sequencing sample was made of sorted CD4+, CD8+, or CD8+CD57+ T cells (not recorded which) from PBMCs. CDR3: CASSLANNSPLHF. CDR3 coding DNA: TGTGCCAGCAGCTTAGCCAATAATTCACCCCTCCACTTT.